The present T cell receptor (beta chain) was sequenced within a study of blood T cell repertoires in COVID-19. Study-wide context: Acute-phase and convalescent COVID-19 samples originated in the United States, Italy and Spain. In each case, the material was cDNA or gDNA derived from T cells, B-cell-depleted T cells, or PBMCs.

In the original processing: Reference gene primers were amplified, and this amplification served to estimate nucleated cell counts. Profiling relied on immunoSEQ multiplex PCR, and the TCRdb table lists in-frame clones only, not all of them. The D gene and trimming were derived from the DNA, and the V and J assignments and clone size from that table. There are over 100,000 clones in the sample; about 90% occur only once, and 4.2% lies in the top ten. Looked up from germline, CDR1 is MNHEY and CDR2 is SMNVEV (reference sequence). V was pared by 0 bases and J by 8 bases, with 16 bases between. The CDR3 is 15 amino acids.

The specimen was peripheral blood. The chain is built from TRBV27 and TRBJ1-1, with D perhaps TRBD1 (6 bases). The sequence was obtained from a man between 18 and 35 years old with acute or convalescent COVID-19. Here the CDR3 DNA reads TGTGCCAGCAGTTTATCGATGCCCGGGACACCAGAAGCTTTCTTT. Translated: CASSLSMPGTPEAFF.